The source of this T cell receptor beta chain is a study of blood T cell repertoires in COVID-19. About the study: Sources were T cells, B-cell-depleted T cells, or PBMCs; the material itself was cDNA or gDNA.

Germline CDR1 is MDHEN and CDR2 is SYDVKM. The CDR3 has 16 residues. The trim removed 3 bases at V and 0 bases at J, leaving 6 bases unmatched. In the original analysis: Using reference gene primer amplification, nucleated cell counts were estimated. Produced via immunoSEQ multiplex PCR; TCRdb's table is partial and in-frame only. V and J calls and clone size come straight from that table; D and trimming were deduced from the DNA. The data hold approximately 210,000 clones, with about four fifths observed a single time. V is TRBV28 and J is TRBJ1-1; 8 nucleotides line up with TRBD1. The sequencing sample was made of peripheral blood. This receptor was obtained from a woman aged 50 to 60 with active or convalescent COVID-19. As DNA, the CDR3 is TGTGCCAGCAGTTTTCGTCCAGGGGGCGTGAACACTGAAGCTTTCTTT. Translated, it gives CASSFRPGGVNTEAFF.